The 14 T cell receptor beta chains below come from one sample, sequenced in a study of blood T cell repertoires in COVID-19. The table came from immunoSEQ multiplex PCR; TCRdb's copy has only in-frame clones and leaves some out. The sample has about 260,000 clones; just under 85% are singletons. The sample taken for sequencing was peripheral blood. All receptors derive from an elderly woman with acute or convalescent COVID-19.

The chain is built from TRBV9 and TRBJ2-1; D is uncertain. Trimming pared 7 bases from V and 9 bases from J, leaving 23 bases between. The CDR3 is 15 residues long. The germline gives CDR1 SGDLS, CDR2 YYNGEE. This CDR3 reads CASSVGLTGGSEQFF. As DNA, the CDR3 is TGTGCCAGCTCCGTAGGCCTTACCGGCGGAAGTGAGCAGTTCTTC.

This clone was detected only once. The chain combines TRBV7-2 with TRBJ2-2; 9 nucleotides line up with TRBD1. This CDR3 is built from 17 residues. V lost 5 bases, J lost 6 bases, and 13 bases stayed unmatched. Germline CDR1 is SGHTA and CDR2 is FQGNSA. CDR3 residues: CASSPLYGTGIPGELFF. CDR3 coding DNA: TGTGCCAGCAGCCCCTTGTACGGGACAGGGATCCCCGGGGAGCTGTTTTTT.

The V gene is TRBV7-9, the J gene TRBJ1-5, with D possibly being TRBD1 (5 bases). CDR1 SEHNR and CDR2 FQNEAQ come from the germline V gene (reference sequence). The V gene lost 1 base and the J gene lost 6 bases, with 10 bases spanning the gap. The CDR3 spans 14 residues. The CDR3 loop is CASSLEQDGQPQHF. The DNA for the CDR3 is TGTGCCAGCAGCTTAGAACAGGACGGTCAGCCCCAGCATTTT.

The chain is built from TRBV21-1 and TRBJ1-1; the DNA was not compared with TRBD1, the D call given in the table. TRBV21-1 is shown as a pseudogene. The CDR3 spans 15 residues. The CDR3 here is CASSKLPGKNTEAFF. The CDR3 nucleotides are TGTGCCAGCAGCAAACTCCCAGGGAAGAACACTGAAGCTTTCTTT.

The chain carries TRBV15 and TRBJ2-5, with TRBD2 as a possible D gene (5 bases). In germline, CDR1 is LNHNV, CDR2 YYDKDF (reference sequence). This CDR3 region has 16 residues. V gave up 1 base and J gave up 1 base, with 13 bases separating them. The CDR3 loop is CATSRGAGLTQETQYF. The CDR3 DNA follows: TGTGCCACCAGCAGAGGGGCAGGACTGACCCAAGAGACCCAGTACTTC.

V is TRBV18 and J is TRBJ1-1; the D gene is possibly TRBD1 (6 bases). Trimming shortened V by 0 bases and J by 4 bases, and 15 bases separated the two germline ends. CDR1 is KGHSH, CDR2 LQKENI, per germline. CDR3 length equals 16 residues. CDR3 in DNA: TGTGCCAGCTCACCACCGTCGCGGGGGGCCGCCACTGAAGCTTTCTTT. It translates to CASSPPSRGAATEAFF.

The CDR3 is CASSSTVTGSQYF. The CDR3 nucleotides are TGTGCCAGCAGCTCCACCGTGACAGGTTCCCAGTACTTC. The rearrangement joins TRBV5-4 to TRBJ2-5; possibly TRBD1 for D (6 bases). Germline-derived CDR1 and CDR2 are SGHNT and YYREEE (reference sequence). V was trimmed by 3 bases and J by 9 bases, leaving 15 bases between them. There are 13 residues in the CDR3.

The CDR3 nucleotides are TGTGCCAGCAGCAACTTACAGGCTCGGAGTGGCTACACCTTC. Protein sequence: CASSNLQARSGYTF. V gene TRBV7-3 combines with J gene TRBJ1-2, with D tentatively TRBD1 (5 bases). Trimming pared 5 bases from V and 7 bases from J, leaving 17 bases between. Looked up from germline, CDR1 is SGHTA and CDR2 is FQGTGA. The CDR3 contains 14 residues.

This sequence joins TRBV6-1 and TRBJ2-2; D is perhaps TRBD2 (5 bases). The CDR3 extends over 15 amino acids. V was pared by 1 base and J by 6 bases, with 12 bases between. Germline loops: CDR1 MNHNS, CDR2 SASEGT. The CDR3 spells CASSEDPTSPGELFF. The CDR3 region has the DNA TGTGCCAGCAGTGAAGACCCTACTAGTCCCGGGGAGCTGTTTTTT.

V usage is TRBV3-1 (or the pseudogene TRBV3-2) and J usage is TRBJ1-2; 8 bases are shared with TRBD1. The junction had 7 bases not matched to a gene; V was cut back by 5 bases and J by 8 bases. The CDR3 extends over 13 amino acids. Germline-derived CDR1 and CDR2 are LGHDT and YNNKEL (reference sequence). The CDR3 coding sequence is TGTGCCAGCAGCGGTTCAGGGGGCTTGGGCTACACCTTC. Its translation is CASSGSGGLGYTF.

This clone was seen only a few times. The chain employs TRBV7-2 and TRBJ1-5, with D unresolved. The CDR3 has 15 amino acids. V was trimmed by 5 bases and J by 6 bases, leaving 17 bases between them. Germline lookup yields CDR1 SGHTA and CDR2 FQGNSA. The CDR3 DNA is TGTGCCAGCAGCGCTACCCGGATGACTGGTCAGCCCCAGCATTTT. Its protein is CASSATRMTGQPQHF.

This clone was seen a few times. The chain employs TRBV24-1 and TRBJ1-5; 7 positions agree with TRBD1. Trimming took 4 bases from V and 6 from J; bases not matched to a gene: 5. The CDR3 spans 14 residues. Looked up from germline, CDR1 is KGHDR and CDR2 is SFDVKD. As DNA, the CDR3 is TGTGCCACCAGTGACTCGACAGGGACTCAGCCCCAGCATTTT. Its protein is CATSDSTGTQPQHF.

The rearrangement uses TRBV7-2 and TRBJ1-5; no reliable D call. V was cut by 4 bases and J by 4 bases, with 8 bases left in between. Per germline, CDR1 SGHTA and CDR2 FQGNSA. The CDR3 length is 13 residues. The CDR3 nucleotides are TGTGCCAGCAGCTGGGAGGGAAATCAGCCCCAGCATTTT. Encoded protein: CASSWEGNQPQHF.

This clone was picked up one time. The V call is TRBV9, the J call TRBJ2-3; D gene unclear. The CDR3 contains 15 residues. Per the germline V gene, CDR1 is SGDLS and CDR2 is YYNGEE. V was pared by 4 bases and J by 1 base, with 13 bases between. CDR3 region: CASSQTVGGTDTQYF. CDR3 sequence (DNA): TGTGCCAGCAGCCAAACGGTAGGAGGCACAGATACGCAGTATTTT.